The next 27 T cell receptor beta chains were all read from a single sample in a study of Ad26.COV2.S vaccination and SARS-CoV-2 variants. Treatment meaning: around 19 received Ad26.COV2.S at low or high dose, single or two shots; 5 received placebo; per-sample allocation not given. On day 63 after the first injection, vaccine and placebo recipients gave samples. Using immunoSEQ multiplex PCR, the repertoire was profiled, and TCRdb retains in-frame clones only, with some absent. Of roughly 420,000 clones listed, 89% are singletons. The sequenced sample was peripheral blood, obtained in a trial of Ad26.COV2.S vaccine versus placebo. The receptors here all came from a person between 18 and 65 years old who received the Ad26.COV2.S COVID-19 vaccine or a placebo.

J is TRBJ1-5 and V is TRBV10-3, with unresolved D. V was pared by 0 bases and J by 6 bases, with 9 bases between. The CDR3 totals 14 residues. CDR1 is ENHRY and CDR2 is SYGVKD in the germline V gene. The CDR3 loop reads CAISESGLGQPQHF. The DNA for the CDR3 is TGTGCCATCAGTGAGTCAGGTCTTGGTCAGCCCCAGCATTTT.

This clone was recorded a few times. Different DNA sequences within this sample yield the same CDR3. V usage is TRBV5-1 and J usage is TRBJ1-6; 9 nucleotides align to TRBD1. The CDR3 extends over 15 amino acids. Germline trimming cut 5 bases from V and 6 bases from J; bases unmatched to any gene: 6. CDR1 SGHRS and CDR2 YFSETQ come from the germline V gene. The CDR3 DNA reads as TGCGCCAGCAGTCGGGACAGGGTGGGTAATTCACCCCTCCACTTT. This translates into CASSRDRVGNSPLHF.

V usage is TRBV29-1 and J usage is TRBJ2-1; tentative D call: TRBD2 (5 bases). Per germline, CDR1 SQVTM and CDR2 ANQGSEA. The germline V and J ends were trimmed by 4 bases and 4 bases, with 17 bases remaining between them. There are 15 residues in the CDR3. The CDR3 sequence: CSVGNGDRLYNEQFF. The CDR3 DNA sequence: TGCAGCGTTGGAAACGGTGACCGACTATACAATGAGCAGTTCTTC.

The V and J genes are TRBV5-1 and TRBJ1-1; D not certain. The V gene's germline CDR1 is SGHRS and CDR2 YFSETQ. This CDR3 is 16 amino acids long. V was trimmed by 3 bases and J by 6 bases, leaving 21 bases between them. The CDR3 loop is CASSWGSSAWESEAFF. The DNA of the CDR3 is TGCGCCAGCAGCTGGGGTTCCAGCGCTTGGGAATCTGAAGCTTTCTTT.

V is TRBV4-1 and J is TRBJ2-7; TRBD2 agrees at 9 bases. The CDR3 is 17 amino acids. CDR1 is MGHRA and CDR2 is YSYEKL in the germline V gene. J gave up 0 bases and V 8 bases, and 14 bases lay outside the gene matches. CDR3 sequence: CASGPLAGGPLSYEQYF. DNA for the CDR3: TGCGCCAGCGGCCCCCTTGCGGGGGGGCCCCTCTCCTACGAGCAGTACTTC.

CDR3 protein: CASSLNSYEQYV. The CDR3 DNA sequence: TGTGCCAGCAGCTTGAATTCGTACGAGCAGTACGTC. The chain employs TRBV5-6 and TRBJ2-7, with D hard to call. The CDR3 is made up of 12 amino acids. Germline lookup yields CDR1 SGHDT and CDR2 YYEEEE. Trimming shortened V by 1 base and J by 4 bases, and 6 bases separated the two germline ends.

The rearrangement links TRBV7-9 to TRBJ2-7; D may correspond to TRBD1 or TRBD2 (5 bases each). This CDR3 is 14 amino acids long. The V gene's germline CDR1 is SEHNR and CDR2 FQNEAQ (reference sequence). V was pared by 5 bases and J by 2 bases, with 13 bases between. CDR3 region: CASSGGAVTYEQYF. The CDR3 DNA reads TGTGCCAGCAGCGGGGGAGCTGTAACCTACGAGCAGTACTTC.

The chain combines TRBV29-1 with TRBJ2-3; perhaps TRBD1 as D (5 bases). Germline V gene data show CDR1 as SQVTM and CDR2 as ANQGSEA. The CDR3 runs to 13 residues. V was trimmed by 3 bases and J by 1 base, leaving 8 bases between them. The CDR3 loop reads CSVDRAGTDTQYF. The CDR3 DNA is TGCAGCGTTGACAGGGCGGGCACAGATACGCAGTATTTT.

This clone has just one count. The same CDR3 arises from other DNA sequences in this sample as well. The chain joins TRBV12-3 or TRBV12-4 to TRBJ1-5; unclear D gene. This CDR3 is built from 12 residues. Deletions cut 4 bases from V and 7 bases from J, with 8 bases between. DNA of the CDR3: TGTGCCAGCAGTTCGTCGGGGCAGCCCCAGCATTTT. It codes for CASSSSGQPQHF.

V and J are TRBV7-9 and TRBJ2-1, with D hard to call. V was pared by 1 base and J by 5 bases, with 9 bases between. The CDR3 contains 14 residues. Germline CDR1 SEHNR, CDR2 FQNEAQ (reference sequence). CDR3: CASSLGLRDNEQFF. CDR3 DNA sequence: TGTGCCAGCAGCTTAGGGCTCAGAGACAATGAGCAGTTCTTC.

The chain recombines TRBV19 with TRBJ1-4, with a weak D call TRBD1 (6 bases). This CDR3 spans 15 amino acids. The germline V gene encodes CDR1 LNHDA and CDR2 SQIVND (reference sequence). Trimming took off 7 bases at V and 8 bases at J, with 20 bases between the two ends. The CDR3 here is CASTLSRGGWEKLFF. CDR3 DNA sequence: TGTGCCAGTACGTTGAGTCGCGGGGGCTGGGAAAAACTGTTTTTT. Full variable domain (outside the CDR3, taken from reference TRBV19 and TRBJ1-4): DGGITQSPKYLFRKEGQNVTLSCEQNLNHDAMYWYRQDPGQGLRLIYYSQIVNDFQKGDIAEGYSVSREKKESFPLTVTSAQKNPTAFYLCASTLSRGGWEKLFFGSGTQLSVL.

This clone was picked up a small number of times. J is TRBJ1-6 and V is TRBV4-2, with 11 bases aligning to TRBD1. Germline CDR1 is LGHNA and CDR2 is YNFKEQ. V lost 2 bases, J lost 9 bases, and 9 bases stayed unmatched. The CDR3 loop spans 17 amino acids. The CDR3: CASSQPGTGGGPSPLHF. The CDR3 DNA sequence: TGTGCCAGCAGCCAACCCGGGACAGGGGGTGGGCCTTCACCCCTCCACTTT.

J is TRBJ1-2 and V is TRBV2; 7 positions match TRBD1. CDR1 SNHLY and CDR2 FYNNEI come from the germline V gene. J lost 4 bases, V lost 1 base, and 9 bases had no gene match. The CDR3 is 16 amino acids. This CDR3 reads CASSEGLRNRGYGYTF. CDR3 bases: TGTGCCAGCAGTGAAGGGCTCCGGAACAGGGGCTATGGCTACACCTTC. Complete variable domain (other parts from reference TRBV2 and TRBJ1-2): EPEVTQTPSHQVTQMGQEVILRCVPISNHLYFYWYRQILGQKVEFLVSFYNNEISEKSEIFDDQFSVERPDGSNFTLKIRSTKLEDSAMYFCASSEGLRNRGYGYTFGSGTRLTVV.

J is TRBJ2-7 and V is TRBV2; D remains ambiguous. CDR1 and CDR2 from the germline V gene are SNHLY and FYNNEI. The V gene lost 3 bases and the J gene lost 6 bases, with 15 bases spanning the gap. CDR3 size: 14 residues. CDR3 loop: CASSEGLRQIEQYV. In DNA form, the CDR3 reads TGTGCCAGCAGTGAGGGCCTCCGGCAAATCGAGCAGTACGTC.

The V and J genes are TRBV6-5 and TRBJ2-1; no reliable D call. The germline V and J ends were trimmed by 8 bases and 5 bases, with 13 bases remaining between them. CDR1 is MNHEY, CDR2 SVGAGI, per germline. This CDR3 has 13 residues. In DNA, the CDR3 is TGTGCCAGCGCGGCAGGTCGCCACAATGAGCAGTTCTTC. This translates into CASAAGRHNEQFF.

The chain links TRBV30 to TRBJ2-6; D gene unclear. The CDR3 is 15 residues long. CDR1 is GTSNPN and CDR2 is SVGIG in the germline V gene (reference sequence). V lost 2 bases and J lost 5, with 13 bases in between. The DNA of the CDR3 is TGTGCCTGGAGTCGTGTAGGCTCAAGGGCCAACGTCCTGACTTTC. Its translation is CAWSRVGSRANVLTF.

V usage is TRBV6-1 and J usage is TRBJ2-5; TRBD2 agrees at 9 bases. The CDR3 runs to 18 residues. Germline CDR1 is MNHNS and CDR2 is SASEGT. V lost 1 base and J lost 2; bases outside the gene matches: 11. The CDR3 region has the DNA TGTGCCAGCAGTGAAGTAGCGGGGGCCCGTAACAAACAAGAGACCCAGTACTTC. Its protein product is CASSEVAGARNKQETQYF.

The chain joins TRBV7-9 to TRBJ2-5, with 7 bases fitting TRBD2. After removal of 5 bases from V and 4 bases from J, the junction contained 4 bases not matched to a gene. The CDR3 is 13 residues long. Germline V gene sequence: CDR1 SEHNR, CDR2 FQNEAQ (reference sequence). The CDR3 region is CASSAGAGETQYF. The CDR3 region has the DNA TGTGCCAGCAGCGCGGGAGCTGGAGAGACCCAGTACTTC.

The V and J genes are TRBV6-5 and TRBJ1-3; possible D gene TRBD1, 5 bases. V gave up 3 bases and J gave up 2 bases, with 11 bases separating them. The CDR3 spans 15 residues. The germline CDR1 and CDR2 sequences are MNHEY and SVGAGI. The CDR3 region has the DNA TGTGCCAGCAGTTATTCCAGGGCGACTGGAAACACCATATATTTT. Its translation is CASSYSRATGNTIYF.

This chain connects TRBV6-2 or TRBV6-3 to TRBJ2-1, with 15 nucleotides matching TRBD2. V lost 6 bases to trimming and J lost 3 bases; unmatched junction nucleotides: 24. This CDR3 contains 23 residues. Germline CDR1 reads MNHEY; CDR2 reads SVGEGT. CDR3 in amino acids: CASSPGLAGGRTRGSGSYNEQFF. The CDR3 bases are TGTGCCAGCAGCCCGGGACTAGCGGGAGGCCGAACGCGGGGAAGTGGGAGCTACAATGAGCAGTTCTTC.

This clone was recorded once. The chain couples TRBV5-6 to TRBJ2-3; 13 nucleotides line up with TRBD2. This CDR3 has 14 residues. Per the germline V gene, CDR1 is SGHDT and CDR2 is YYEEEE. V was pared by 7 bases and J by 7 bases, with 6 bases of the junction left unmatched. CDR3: CASLGLAGRHTQYF. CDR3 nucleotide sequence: TGTGCCAGCCTGGGACTAGCGGGGAGGCATACGCAGTATTTT.

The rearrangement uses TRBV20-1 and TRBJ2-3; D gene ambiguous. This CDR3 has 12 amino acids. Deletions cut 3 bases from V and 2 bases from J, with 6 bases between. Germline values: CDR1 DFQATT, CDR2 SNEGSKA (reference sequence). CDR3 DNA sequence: TGCAGTGCTAGTAGTACCACAGATACGCAGTATTTT. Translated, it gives CSASSTTDTQYF.

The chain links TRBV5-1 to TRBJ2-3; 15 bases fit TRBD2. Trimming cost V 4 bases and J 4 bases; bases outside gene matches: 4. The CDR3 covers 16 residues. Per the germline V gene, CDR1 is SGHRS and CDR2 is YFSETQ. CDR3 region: CASSPRTSGGADTQYF. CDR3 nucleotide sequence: TGCGCCAGCAGCCCGCGGACTAGCGGGGGGGCAGATACGCAGTATTTT.

For the CDR3, the DNA is TGCGCCAGCAGCCAAGATATACTGGGGGGTCAAAAACTGTTTTTT. It yields the protein CASSQDILGGQKLFF. The chain links TRBV4-3 to TRBJ1-4; D is perhaps TRBD1 (5 bases). The CDR3 covers 15 residues. Germline CDR1 and CDR2: LGHNA and YSLEER. Trimming left V 0 bases short and J 9 bases short, with 14 bases between.

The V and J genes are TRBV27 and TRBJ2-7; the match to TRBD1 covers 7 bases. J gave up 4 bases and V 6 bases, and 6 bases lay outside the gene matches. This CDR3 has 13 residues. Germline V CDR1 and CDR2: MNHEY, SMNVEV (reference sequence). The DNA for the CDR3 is TGTGCCAGCAGGAGACAGGGCGGGTACGAGCAGTACGTC. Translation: CASRRQGGYEQYV.

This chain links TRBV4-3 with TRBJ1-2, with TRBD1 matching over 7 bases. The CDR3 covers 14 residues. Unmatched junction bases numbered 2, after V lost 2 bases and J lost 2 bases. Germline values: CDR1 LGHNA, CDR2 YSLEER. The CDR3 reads CASSQKQGNYGYTF. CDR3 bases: TGCGCCAGCAGCCAAAAACAGGGGAACTATGGCTACACCTTC.

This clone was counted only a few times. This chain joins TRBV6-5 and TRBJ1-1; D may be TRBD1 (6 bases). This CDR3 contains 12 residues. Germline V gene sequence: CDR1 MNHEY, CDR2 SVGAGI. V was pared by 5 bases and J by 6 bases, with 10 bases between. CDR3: CASSLRGAEAFF. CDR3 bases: TGTGCCAGCAGTCTCAGGGGAGCTGAAGCTTTCTTT.